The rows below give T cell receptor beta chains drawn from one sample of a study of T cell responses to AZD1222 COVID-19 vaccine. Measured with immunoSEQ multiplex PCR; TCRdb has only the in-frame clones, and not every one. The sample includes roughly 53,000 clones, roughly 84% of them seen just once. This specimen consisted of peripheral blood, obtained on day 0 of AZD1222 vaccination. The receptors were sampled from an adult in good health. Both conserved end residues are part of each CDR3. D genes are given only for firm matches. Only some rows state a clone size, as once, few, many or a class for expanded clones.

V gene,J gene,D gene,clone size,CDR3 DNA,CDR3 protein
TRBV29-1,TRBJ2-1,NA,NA,TGCAGCGTTGAAGACCGTGAGCAGTTCTTC,CSVEDREQFF
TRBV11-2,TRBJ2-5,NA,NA,TGTGCCAGCAGCCCCCGTAACCAAGAGACCCAGTACTTC,CASSPRNQETQYF
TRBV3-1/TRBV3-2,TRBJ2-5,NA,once,TGTGCCAGCAGCCCTGAACTAAATGTCCAAGAGACCCAGTACTTC,CASSPELNVQETQYF
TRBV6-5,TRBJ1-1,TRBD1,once,TGTGCCAGCAGCCGACAGGGTTTAAGTCGGACTGAAGCTTTCTTT,CASSRQGLSRTEAFF
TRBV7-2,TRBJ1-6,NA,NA,TGTGCCAGCAGCTTAGCGAACCTTAATAATTCACCCCTCCACTTT,CASSLANLNNSPLHF
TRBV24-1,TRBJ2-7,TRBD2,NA,TGTGCCACCAGTGGCAAGGGAGGGGAAGACTACGAGCAGTACTTC,CATSGKGGEDYEQYF
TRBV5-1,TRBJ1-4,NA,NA,TGCGCCAGCAGCTTGAGTGTGGGCGGGATTGAAAAACTGTTTTTT,CASSLSVGGIEKLFF
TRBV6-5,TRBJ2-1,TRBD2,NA,TGTGCCAGCAGTTACCCAGGCGGGAGGTCCTACAATGAGCAGTTCTTC,CASSYPGGRSYNEQFF
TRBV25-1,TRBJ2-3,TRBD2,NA,TGTGCCAGCACCCGGGGACTAGCTCACGATACGCAGTATTTT,CASTRGLAHDTQYF
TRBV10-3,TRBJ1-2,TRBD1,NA,TGTGCCATCAGAGAGACAGGGGGCTTGAATGGCTACACCTTC,CAIRETGGLNGYTF
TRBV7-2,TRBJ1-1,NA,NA,TGTGCCAGCAGCCCATCAAAACAGCAGAACACTGAAGCTTTCTTT,CASSPSKQQNTEAFF
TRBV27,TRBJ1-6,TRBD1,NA,TGTGCCAGCAGTTTAGCCACAGGGGGCAGGGAGAATTCACCCCTCCACTTT,CASSLATGGRENSPLHF
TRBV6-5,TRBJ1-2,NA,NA,TGTGCCAGCAGTCACAACCGCAGGGATTATGGCTACACCTTC,CASSHNRRDYGYTF
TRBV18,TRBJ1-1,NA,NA,TGTGCCAGCTCACCCTCAGGGGTTTCGGACACTGAAGCTTTCTTT,CASSPSGVSDTEAFF
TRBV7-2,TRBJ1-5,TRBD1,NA,TGTGCCAGCAGCGGGACAGGGTCTCAGCCCCAGCATTTT,CASSGTGSQPQHF
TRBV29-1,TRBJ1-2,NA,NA,TGCAGCGTTGTCTCAGGGCATGGCTACACCTTC,CSVVSGHGYTF
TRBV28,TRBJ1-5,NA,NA,TGTGCCAGCAACAACCAAGGGGTTTATAGCAATCAGCCCCAGCATTTT,CASNNQGVYSNQPQHF
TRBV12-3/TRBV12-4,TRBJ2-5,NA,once,TGTGCCAGCAGTTTAAACCTCCAAGAGACCCAGTACTTC,CASSLNLQETQYF
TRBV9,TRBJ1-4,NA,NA,TGTGCCAGCAGCCCCTTCGAGGGTGCAACTAATGAAAAACTGTTTTTT,CASSPFEGATNEKLFF
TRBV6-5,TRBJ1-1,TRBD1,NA,TGTGCCAGCAGTTACGCCTCCCGGGACAGGGAAGCTTTCTTT,CASSYASRDREAFF
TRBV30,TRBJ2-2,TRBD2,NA,TGTGCCTGGAGTGCAGCGGGGCCCGCGGACGGGGAGCTGTTTTTT,CAWSAAGPADGELFF
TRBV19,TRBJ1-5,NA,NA,TGTGCCAGTAGTATAGTCCTCACTAGCAATCAGCCCCAGCATTTT,CASSIVLTSNQPQHF